These T cell receptor beta chains were read from a single sample in a study of blood T cell repertoires in COVID-19. Generated by immunoSEQ multiplex PCR, the TCRdb table keeps only in-frame clones and is missing some. The table lists about 140,000 clones, about 87% of them singletons. Sequencing used peripheral blood. The source of these receptors is a man in his fifties who had recovered from COVID-19. Both conserved end residues are part of each CDR3. The D gene is left open where the match is weak. For some rows the clone size is stated as once, few or many, or as a class when expanded; others skip it.

CDR3aa,CDR3nt,v_gene,abundance,j_gene,d_gene,len
CASSVGSGQVISGNTIYF,TGTGCCAGCAGCGTAGGGTCGGGACAAGTCATCTCTGGAAACACCATATATTTT,TRBV9,-,TRBJ1-3,-,18
CASSQSGGAYEQYF,TGTGCCAGCAGCCAATCGGGCGGGGCCTACGAGCAGTACTTC,TRBV3-1/TRBV3-2,-,TRBJ2-7,-,14
CASSLDRTGGTGGAFSSYNEQFF,TGTGCCAGCAGCTTAGATAGGACAGGGGGTACGGGAGGGGCTTTTAGCTCCTACAATGAGCAGTTCTTC,TRBV13,-,TRBJ2-1,TRBD1,23
CASTDYGTGELFF,TGTGCCAGCACAGACTACGGCACCGGGGAGCTGTTTTTT,TRBV6-6,-,TRBJ2-2,-,13
CASSRGATDAYTGELFF,TGTGCCAGCAGCCGAGGAGCAACCGACGCTTACACCGGGGAGCTGTTTTTT,TRBV3-1/TRBV3-2,-,TRBJ2-2,-,17
CATSRAWDSYPVF,TGTGCCACCAGCAGGGCTTGGGACAGCTACCCGGTCTTC,TRBV15,-,TRBJ2-1,TRBD1,13
CASSTVGTSGTQYF,TGTGCCAGCAGCACCGTCGGGACATCGGGTACGCAGTATTTT,TRBV11-2,few,TRBJ2-3,-,14
CASSFMGGGNEQFF,TGTGCCAGCAGCTTTATGGGGGGTGGCAATGAGCAGTTCTTC,TRBV5-8,-,TRBJ2-1,-,14
CASSQDRDRAGTEAFF,TGCGCCAGCAGCCAAGATCGGGACAGGGCCGGCACTGAAGCTTTCTTT,TRBV4-3,-,TRBJ1-1,TRBD1,16
CASSLPGQGVYGYTF,TGTGCCAGCAGCTTACCGGGACAGGGGGTTTATGGCTACACCTTC,TRBV5-4,-,TRBJ1-2,TRBD1,15
CASSQGRGHGQPQHF,TGTGCCAGCAGCCAAGGCAGGGGGCACGGTCAGCCCCAGCATTTT,TRBV3-1/TRBV3-2,-,TRBJ1-5,TRBD1,15
CASSINTARSYEQYF,TGTGCCAGCAGCATTAATACAGCCCGCTCCTACGAGCAGTACTTC,TRBV11-2,-,TRBJ2-7,-,15
CASSFGTAEGQPQHF,TGTGCCAGCAGCTTCGGGACAGCGGAGGGGCAGCCCCAGCATTTT,TRBV6-5,-,TRBJ1-5,TRBD1,15
CASSILAAGVIDEQFF,TGTGCCAGCAGCATCTTAGCTGCGGGGGTCATCGATGAGCAGTTCTTC,TRBV21-1,-,TRBJ2-1,-,16
CARAGKSQPCKQYF,TGTGCCAGGGCGGGCAAATCACAACCCTGCAAGCAGTACTTC,TRBV27,once,TRBJ2-7,-,14
CASSPGTVYFNYGYTF,TGTGCCAGCAGCCCGGGGACAGTTTACTTCAACTATGGCTACACCTTC,TRBV5-5,-,TRBJ1-2,TRBD1,16
CASSLGTVTGETQYF,TGCGCCAGCAGCTTGGGAACAGTCACTGGAGAGACCCAGTACTTC,TRBV5-1,-,TRBJ2-5,-,15
CASSYGARVGNSPLHF,TGTGCCAGCAGTTACGGTGCCAGGGTGGGAAATTCACCCCTCCACTTT,TRBV6-5,-,TRBJ1-6,-,16
CASSQGQGRTDTQYF,TGCGCCAGCAGCCAAGGACAGGGACGCACAGATACGCAGTATTTT,TRBV4-1,-,TRBJ2-3,TRBD1,15
CASSQGAETQYF,TGTGCCAGCAGTCAGGGGGCAGAGACCCAGTACTTC,TRBV6-6,-,TRBJ2-5,TRBD1,12
CASSDVGQGGTDTQYF,TGTGCCAGCAGTGACGTGGGACAGGGAGGCACAGATACGCAGTATTTT,TRBV6-4,-,TRBJ2-3,TRBD1,16
CASSWARRTEAFF,TGTGCCAGCAGCTGGGCTCGGAGGACTGAAGCTTTCTTT,TRBV5-6,-,TRBJ1-1,-,13
CASSESERAPYEQYF,TGTGCCAGCAGTGAATCGGAGCGGGCTCCGTACGAGCAGTACTTC,TRBV6-1,once,TRBJ2-7,-,15
CASSINPGIHYGYTF,TGTGCCAGTAGTATAAATCCAGGGATTCACTATGGCTACACCTTC,TRBV19,-,TRBJ1-2,-,15
CASSPGSGAGSNQPQHF,TGTGCCAGCTCACCAGGATCCGGGGCGGGAAGCAATCAGCCCCAGCATTTT,TRBV18,-,TRBJ1-5,-,17
CASSLAQGVNTEAFF,TGTGCCAGCAGCTTAGCTCAGGGTGTGAACACTGAAGCTTTCTTT,TRBV7-9,-,TRBJ1-1,-,15
CASSQGETGMFTF,TGCGCCAGCAGCCAAGGGGAGACAGGGATGTTCACCTTC,TRBV4-3,-,TRBJ1-2,TRBD1,13
CASSYVDRGPSGYTF,TGTGCCAGCAGTTACGTGGACAGGGGGCCCTCTGGCTACACCTTC,TRBV6-5,-,TRBJ1-2,TRBD1,15
CASSPVQGTINTEAFF,TGTGCCAGCTCACCGGTACAGGGAACAATTAACACTGAAGCTTTCTTT,TRBV18,-,TRBJ1-1,-,16
CASSLDRDGGYTF,TGCGCCAGCAGCTTGGACAGGGACGGTGGCTACACCTTC,TRBV5-1,-,TRBJ1-2,-,13
CASSPGTADHQPQHF,TGTGCCAGTTCCCCCGGGACAGCGGATCATCAGCCCCAGCATTTT,TRBV19,-,TRBJ1-5,TRBD1,15
CASSLVRGNTEAFF,TGTGCCAGCAGCTTGGTCAGGGGCAACACTGAAGCTTTCTTT,TRBV5-5,-,TRBJ1-1,-,14
CASSFPPGQGTGRSTGELFF,TGCGCCAGCAGCTTTCCTCCGGGACAGGGGACAGGCCGGTCTACCGGGGAGCTGTTTTTT,TRBV5-1,-,TRBJ2-2,TRBD1,20
CASSYRQGAGQPQHF,TGTGCCAGCAGTTACCGGCAGGGGGCGGGTCAGCCCCAGCATTTT,TRBV6-2/TRBV6-3,-,TRBJ1-5,TRBD1,15
CASSFSGDSGNTIYF,TGTGCCAGCAGCTTCTCGGGGGATTCCGGAAACACCATATATTTT,TRBV2,-,TRBJ1-3,-,15
CASSPRDRGRQETQYF,TGTGCCAGCAGCCCGCGGGACAGGGGGCGGCAAGAGACCCAGTACTTC,TRBV9,-,TRBJ2-5,TRBD1,16
CAWSVSSAGGPTEAFF,TGTGCCTGGAGTGTATCGTCGGCAGGGGGTCCCACTGAAGCTTTCTTT,TRBV30,-,TRBJ1-1,TRBD1,16
CASIPGQGGEQFF,TGTGCCAGCATTCCGGGACAGGGAGGTGAGCAGTTCTTC,TRBV6-5,-,TRBJ2-1,TRBD1,13
CASSSTGLAGGNTGELFF,TGTGCCAGCAGCTCTACGGGACTAGCGGGGGGAAACACCGGGGAGCTGTTTTTT,TRBV7-2,-,TRBJ2-2,TRBD2,18
CASSFGQGATEAFF,TGCGCCAGCAGCTTCGGACAGGGGGCGACTGAAGCTTTCTTT,TRBV5-1,-,TRBJ1-1,TRBD1,14
CASTRTGEGYEQYF,TGCGCCAGCACGCGGACAGGGGAAGGCTACGAGCAGTACTTC,TRBV5-1,-,TRBJ2-7,TRBD1,14
CASSLAQYTEAFF,TGTGCCAGCAGTTTAGCGCAGTACACTGAAGCTTTCTTT,TRBV12-3/TRBV12-4,-,TRBJ1-1,-,13
CAISSGQGGYQPQHF,TGTGCCATCAGCTCCGGACAGGGGGGTTATCAGCCCCAGCATTTT,TRBV10-3,few,TRBJ1-5,TRBD1,15
CASSLAPSGGPYEQYF,TGTGCCAGCAGCTTAGCGCCAAGCGGGGGCCCCTACGAGCAGTACTTC,TRBV7-2,-,TRBJ2-7,TRBD2,16
CASSRGGDSYNEQFF,TGTGCCAGCAGCCGCGGAGGGGACTCCTACAATGAGCAGTTCTTC,TRBV7-9,-,TRBJ2-1,-,15
CASSLATGSQPQHF,TGTGCCAGCAGCTTGGCGACAGGGTCTCAGCCCCAGCATTTT,TRBV7-8,-,TRBJ1-5,TRBD1,14
CASSPAGENQPQHF,TGTGCCAGCAGCCCCGCGGGGGAGAATCAGCCCCAGCATTTT,TRBV5-6,few,TRBJ1-5,-,14
CASSRGGTGNTIYF,TGTGCCAGCAGTCGCGGAGGGACTGGAAACACCATATATTTT,TRBV7-2,-,TRBJ1-3,-,14
CAISGGQSNEKLFF,TGTGCCATCAGTGGGGGACAGTCAAATGAAAAACTGTTTTTT,TRBV10-3,-,TRBJ1-4,TRBD1,14
CASSYIAGGPYEQYF,TGTGCCAGCAGCTATATAGCGGGGGGGCCCTACGAGCAGTACTTC,TRBV7-2,once,TRBJ2-7,TRBD2,15
CASSPTGQGNEKLFF,TGTGCCAGCAGCCCTACGGGACAGGGTAACGAAAAACTGTTTTTT,TRBV3-1/TRBV3-2,-,TRBJ1-4,TRBD1,15
CASSQIQGIQETQYF,TGTGCCAGCAGCCAGATACAGGGGATCCAAGAGACCCAGTACTTC,TRBV3-1/TRBV3-2,-,TRBJ2-5,TRBD1,15
CASSAVGQREQYF,TGTGCCAGCAGTGCGGTGGGACAGCGCGAGCAGTACTTC,TRBV2,-,TRBJ2-7,TRBD1,13
CATSRNRGLDTEAFF,TGTGCCACCAGCCGTAACAGGGGGCTGGACACTGAAGCTTTCTTT,TRBV15,-,TRBJ1-1,TRBD1,15
CASSYRGGTDTQYF,TGTGCCAGCAGTTACCGGGGGGGCACAGATACGCAGTATTTT,TRBV6-5,once,TRBJ2-3,TRBD2,14
CARTSGVRDTQYF,TGTGCCCGGACTAGCGGGGTCAGAGATACGCAGTATTTT,TRBV24-1,-,TRBJ2-3,TRBD2,13
CASSQGTGQTGELFF,TGCGCCAGCAGCCAAGGGACAGGGCAGACCGGGGAGCTGTTTTTT,TRBV4-3,-,TRBJ2-2,TRBD1,15
CASSTRAGGNYGYTF,TGTGCCAGTAGTACCCGGGCAGGGGGGAACTATGGCTACACCTTC,TRBV19,-,TRBJ1-2,TRBD1,15
CASSWGDQETQYF,TGTGCCAGCAGCTGGGGGGACCAAGAGACCCAGTACTTC,TRBV7-3,-,TRBJ2-5,-,13